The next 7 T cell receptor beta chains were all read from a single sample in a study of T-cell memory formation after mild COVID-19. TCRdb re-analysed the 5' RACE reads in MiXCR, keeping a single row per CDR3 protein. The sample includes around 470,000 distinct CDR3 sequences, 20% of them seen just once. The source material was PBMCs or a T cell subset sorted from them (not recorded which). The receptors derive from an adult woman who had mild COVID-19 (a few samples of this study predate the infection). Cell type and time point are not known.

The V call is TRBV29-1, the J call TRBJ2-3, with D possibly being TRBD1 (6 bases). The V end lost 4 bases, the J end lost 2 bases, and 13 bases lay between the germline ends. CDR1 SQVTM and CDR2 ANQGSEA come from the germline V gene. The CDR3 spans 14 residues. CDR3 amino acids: CSVGAGAHTDTQYF. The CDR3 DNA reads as TGCAGCGTTGGAGCAGGGGCCCACACAGATACGCAGTATTTT.

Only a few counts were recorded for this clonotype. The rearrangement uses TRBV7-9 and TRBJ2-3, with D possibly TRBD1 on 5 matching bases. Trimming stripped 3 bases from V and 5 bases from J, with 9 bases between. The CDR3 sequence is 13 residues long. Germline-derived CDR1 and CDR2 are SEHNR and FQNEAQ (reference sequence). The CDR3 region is CASSFGAQDTQYF. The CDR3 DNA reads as TGTGCCAGCAGCTTTGGGGCCCAAGATACGCAGTATTTT.

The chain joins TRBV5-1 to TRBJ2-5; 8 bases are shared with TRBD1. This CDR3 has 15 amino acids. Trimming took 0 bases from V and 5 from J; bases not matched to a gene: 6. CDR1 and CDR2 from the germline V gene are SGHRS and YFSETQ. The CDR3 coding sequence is TGCGCCAGCAGCTTGGGTACAGGGGGAGCGGAGACCCAGTACTTC. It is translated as CASSLGTGGAETQYF.

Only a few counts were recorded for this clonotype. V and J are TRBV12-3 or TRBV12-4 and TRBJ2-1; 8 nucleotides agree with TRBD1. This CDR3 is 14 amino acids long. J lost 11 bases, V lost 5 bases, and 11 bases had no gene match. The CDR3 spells CASSPAGTGFKQFF. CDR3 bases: TGTGCCAGCAGTCCCGCGGGGACAGGCTTTAAGCAGTTCTTC.

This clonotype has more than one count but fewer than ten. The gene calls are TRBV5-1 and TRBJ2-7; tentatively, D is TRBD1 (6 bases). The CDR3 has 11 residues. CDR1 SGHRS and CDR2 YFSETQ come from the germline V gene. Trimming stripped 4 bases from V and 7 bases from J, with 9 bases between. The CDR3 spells CASSLQGEQYF. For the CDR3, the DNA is TGCGCCAGCAGCCTTCAGGGGGAGCAGTACTTC.

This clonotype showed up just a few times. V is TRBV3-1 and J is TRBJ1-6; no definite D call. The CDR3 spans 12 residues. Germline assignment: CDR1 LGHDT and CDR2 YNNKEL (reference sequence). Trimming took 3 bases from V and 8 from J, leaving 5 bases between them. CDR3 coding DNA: TGTGCCAGCAGCCATGAGGATTCACCCCTCCACTTT. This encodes CASSHEDSPLHF.

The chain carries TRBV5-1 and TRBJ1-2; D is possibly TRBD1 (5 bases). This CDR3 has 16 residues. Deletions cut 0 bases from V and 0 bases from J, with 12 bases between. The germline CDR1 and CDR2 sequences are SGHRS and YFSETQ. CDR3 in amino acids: CASSLDPGRANYGYTF. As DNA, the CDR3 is TGCGCCAGCAGCTTGGATCCGGGACGTGCTAACTATGGCTACACCTTC.